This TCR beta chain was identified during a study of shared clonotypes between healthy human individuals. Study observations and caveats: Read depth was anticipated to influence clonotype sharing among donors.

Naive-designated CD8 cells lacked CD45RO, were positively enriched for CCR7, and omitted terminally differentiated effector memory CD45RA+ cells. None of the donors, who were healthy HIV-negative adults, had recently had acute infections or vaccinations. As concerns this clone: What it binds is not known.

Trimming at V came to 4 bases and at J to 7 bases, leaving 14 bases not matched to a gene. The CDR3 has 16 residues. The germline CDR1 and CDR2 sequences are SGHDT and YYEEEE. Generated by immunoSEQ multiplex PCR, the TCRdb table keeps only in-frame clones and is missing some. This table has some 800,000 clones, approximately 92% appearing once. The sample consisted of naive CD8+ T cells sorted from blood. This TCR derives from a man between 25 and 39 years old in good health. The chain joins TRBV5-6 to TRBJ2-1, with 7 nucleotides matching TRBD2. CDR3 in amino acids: CASSPGAGESWNEQFF. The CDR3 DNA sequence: TGTGCCAGCAGCCCCGGGGCGGGAGAGTCATGGAATGAGCAGTTCTTC.